The subject of this entry is one T cell receptor (beta chain). Its specificity is not known. These data originate in a study of identical twins. Overall study findings and caveats: Analyses based on zero insertions could be partly confounded by invariant MAIT and iNKT cells. Twin pairs' shared out-of-frame alpha sequences were enriched in low generation probability. Abundant beta clonotypes from cord blood had fewer insertions, unlike memory repertoires, which showed none.

V was pared by 2 bases and J by 1 base, with 8 bases of the junction left unmatched. Germline values: CDR1 MGHRA, CDR2 YSYEKL. The CDR3 extends over 18 amino acids. Each cDNA held unique molecular identifiers, and template switching gave it a universal primer site. From the 5' RACE reads, TCRdb called clonotypes with MiXCR, one entry per CDR3 protein. Of approximately 500,000 distinct CDR3 sequences detected, roughly 15% appear once; the ten largest clones hold around 0.48%. The same sample was also studied in work on yellow fever vaccine responses in identical twins.

Sequenced input: CD4+ T cells sorted from blood. This clonotype was obtained from a woman in her late teens or twenties in good health. The chain carries TRBV4-1 and TRBJ2-1; TRBD1 aligns across 10 bases. In DNA, the CDR3 is TGCGCCAGCAGCCAACCGGGACAGGGGTCGGGATCCTACAATGAGCAGTTCTTC. It codes for CASSQPGQGSGSYNEQFF.